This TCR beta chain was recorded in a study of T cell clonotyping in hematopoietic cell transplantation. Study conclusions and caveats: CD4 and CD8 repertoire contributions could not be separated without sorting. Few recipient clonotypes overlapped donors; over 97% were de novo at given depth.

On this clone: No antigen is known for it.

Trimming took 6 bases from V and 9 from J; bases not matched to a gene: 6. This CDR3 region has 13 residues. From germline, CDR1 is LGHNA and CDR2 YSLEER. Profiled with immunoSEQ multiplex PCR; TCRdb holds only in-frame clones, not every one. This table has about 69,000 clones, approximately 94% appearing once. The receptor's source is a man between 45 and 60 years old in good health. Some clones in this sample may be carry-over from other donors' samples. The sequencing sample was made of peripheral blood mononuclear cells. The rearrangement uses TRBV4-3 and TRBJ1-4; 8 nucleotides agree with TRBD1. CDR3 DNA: TGCGCCAGCAGTCCGGACAGGGAACAAAAACTGTTTTTT. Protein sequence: CASSPDREQKLFF.